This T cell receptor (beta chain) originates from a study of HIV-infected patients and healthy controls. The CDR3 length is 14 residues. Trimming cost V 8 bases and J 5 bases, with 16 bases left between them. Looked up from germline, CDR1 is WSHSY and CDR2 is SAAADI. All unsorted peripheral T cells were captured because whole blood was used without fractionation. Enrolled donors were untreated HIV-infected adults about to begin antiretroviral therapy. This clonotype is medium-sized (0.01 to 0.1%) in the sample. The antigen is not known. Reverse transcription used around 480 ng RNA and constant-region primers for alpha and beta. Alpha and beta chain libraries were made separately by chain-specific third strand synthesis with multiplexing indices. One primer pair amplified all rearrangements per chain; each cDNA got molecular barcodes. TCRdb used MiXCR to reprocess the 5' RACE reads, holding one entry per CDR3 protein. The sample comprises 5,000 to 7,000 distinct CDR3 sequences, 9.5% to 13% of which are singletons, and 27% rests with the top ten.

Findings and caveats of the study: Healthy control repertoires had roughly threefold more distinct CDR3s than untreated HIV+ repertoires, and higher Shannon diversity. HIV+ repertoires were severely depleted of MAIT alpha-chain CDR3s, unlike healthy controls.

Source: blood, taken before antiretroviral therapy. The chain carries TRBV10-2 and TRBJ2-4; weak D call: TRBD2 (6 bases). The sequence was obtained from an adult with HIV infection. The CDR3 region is CASLAPGLENIQYF. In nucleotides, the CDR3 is TGCGCCAGCCTTGCTCCGGGACTCGAAAACATTCAGTACTTC.